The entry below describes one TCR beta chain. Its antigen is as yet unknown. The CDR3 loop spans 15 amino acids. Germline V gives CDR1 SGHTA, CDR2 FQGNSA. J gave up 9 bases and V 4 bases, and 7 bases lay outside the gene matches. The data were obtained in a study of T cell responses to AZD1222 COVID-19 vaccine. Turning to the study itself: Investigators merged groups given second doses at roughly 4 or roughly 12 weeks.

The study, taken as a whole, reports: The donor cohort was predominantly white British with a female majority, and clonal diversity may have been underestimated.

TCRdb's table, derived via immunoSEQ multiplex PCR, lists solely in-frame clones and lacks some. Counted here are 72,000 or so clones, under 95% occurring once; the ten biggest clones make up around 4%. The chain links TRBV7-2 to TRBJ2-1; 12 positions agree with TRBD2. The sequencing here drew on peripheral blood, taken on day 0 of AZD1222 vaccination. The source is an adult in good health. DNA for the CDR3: TGTGCCAGCAGCTACCGGACTAGCGGGAACGGTGAGCAGTTCTTC. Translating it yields CASSYRTSGNGEQFF. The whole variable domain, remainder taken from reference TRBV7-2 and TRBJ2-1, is GAGVSQSPSNKVTEKGKDVELRCDPISGHTALYWYRQSLGQGLEFLIYFQGNSAPDKSGLPSDRFSAERTGGSVSTLTIQRTQQEDSAVYLCASSYRTSGNGEQFFGPGTRLTVL.